The clone carrying this T cell receptor (beta chain) was detected only a few times. Its matching antigen is unknown. These data are taken from a study of blood T cells in healthy people across ages. CDR1 and CDR2 from the germline V gene are SQVTM and ANQGSEA. The V and J ends lost 4 bases and 0 bases, in that order; junction bases with no gene match: 4. CDR3 length equals 15 residues. Study-level points and caveats: Unsorted PBMCs ruled out conclusive naive versus antigen-experienced comparison. Per-million-T-cell TCR beta diversity fell roughly linearly with age.

A second PCR of 7 to 11 cycles used a sample-barcoded 5' primer and a J-beta primer mix. TCRdb reprocessed the 5' RACE reads with MiXCR, giving one entry per CDR3 protein. Of about 1.1 million distinct CDR3 sequences listed, about two fifths were seen once; the top ten hold under 15%. The chain has TRBV29-1 and TRBJ2-1, with 9 bases identical to TRBD2. Sequenced sample: blood. The receptor's source is a man between 18 and 35 years old in good health. CDR3 amino acids: CSVASGGSSYNEQFF. DNA for the CDR3: TGCAGCGTTGCCAGCGGGGGGAGCTCCTACAATGAGCAGTTCTTC.